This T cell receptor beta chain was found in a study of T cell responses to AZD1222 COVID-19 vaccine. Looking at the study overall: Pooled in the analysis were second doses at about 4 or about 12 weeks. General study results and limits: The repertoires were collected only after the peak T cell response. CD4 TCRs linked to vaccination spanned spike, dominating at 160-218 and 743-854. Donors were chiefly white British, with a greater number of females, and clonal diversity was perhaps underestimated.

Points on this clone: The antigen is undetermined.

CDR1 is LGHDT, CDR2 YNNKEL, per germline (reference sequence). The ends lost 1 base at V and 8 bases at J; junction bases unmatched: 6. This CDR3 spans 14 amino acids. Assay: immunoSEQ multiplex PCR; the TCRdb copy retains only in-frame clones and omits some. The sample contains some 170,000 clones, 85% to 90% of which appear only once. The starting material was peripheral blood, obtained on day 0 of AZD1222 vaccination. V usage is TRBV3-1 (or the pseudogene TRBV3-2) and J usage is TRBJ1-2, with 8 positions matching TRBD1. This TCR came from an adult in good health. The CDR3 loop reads CASSQATAGGGYTF. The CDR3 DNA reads TGTGCCAGCAGCCAAGCCACGGCAGGGGGCGGCTACACCTTC.